This T cell receptor (beta chain) was captured in a study of identical twins. CDR1 and CDR2 (germline): MNHEY, SMNVEV (reference sequence). The ends were cut back, 7 bases at V and 7 bases at J, with 14 bases in the middle. CDR3 length: 13 residues. A single record per CDR3 protein comes from TCRdb applying MiXCR to the 5' RACE reads. This sample has roughly 220,000 distinct CDR3 sequences; 5% to 7% occur once, and the top ten carry less than 15%. Everyone who gave samples was a healthy Caucasian. The data also belong to a second study, concerning T cells expressing NK-cell markers.

The chain recombines TRBV27 with TRBJ2-1; D is perhaps TRBD1 or TRBD2 (5 bases each). The sequencing sample was made of CD8+ T cells sorted from blood. The TCR comes from a woman younger than 30 in good health. The CDR3 coding sequence is TGTGCCAGCATGGGGGTGAATGGGAATGAGCAGTTCTTC. Protein sequence: CASMGVNGNEQFF.